Below, 20 T cell receptor beta chains from the same sample are listed, as sequenced in a study of blood T cell repertoires in COVID-19. TCRdb's copy holds only in-frame clones and misses some; the assay was immunoSEQ multiplex PCR. The sample has 300,000 to 400,000 clones, around 89% seen once. The sample was peripheral blood. These receptors were obtained from a woman in her 30s with COVID-19, enrolled during active disease.

This rearrangement joins TRBV2 to TRBJ1-2; D uncertain. Germline CDR1 is SNHLY and CDR2 is FYNNEI. V lost 6 bases, J lost 4 bases, and 18 bases lay in between. The length of the CDR3 is 15 residues. Here the CDR3 DNA reads TGTGCCAGCAGCCCGACTCAACCCACGGTCTATGGCTACACCTTC. Protein: CASSPTQPTVYGYTF.

The rearrangement links TRBV24-1 to TRBJ2-3; a weak D match, TRBD1 (6 bases). The CDR3 totals 16 residues. V dropped 0 bases and J dropped 0 bases, with 9 bases sitting between them. The germline V gene has CDR1 KGHDR and CDR2 SFDVKD. The CDR3: CATSDLTQGSTDTQYF. The CDR3 DNA reads TGTGCCACCAGTGATTTGACCCAGGGGAGCACAGATACGCAGTATTTT.

The chain recombines TRBV6-4 with TRBJ2-1, with TRBD2 identical over 14 bases. Losses at the gene ends were 5 bases for V and 8 bases for J; bases not matched to a gene: 5. This CDR3 comprises 15 residues. Per the germline V gene, CDR1 is MRHNA and CDR2 is SNTAGT. DNA of the CDR3: TGTGCCAGCAGTAGACTAGCGGGGGGGCCCCATGAGCAGTTCTTC. Protein: CASSRLAGGPHEQFF.

The chain has TRBV24-1 and TRBJ2-5; 9 positions match TRBD2. Germline trimming cut 3 bases from V and 2 bases from J; bases unmatched to any gene: 9. The CDR3 sequence is 17 residues long. Germline CDR1 and CDR2: KGHDR and SFDVKD. CDR3 sequence reads: CATSDPRSGGEQETQYF. For the CDR3, the DNA is TGTGCCACCAGTGATCCCCGTAGCGGGGGAGAACAAGAGACCCAGTACTTC.

The J gene is TRBJ2-1, the V gene TRBV7-2; perhaps TRBD2 as D (6 bases). The CDR3 runs to 15 residues. Trimming stripped 5 bases from V and 2 bases from J, with 13 bases between. Germline V lookup: CDR1 SGHTA, CDR2 FQGNSA. In DNA form, the CDR3 reads TGTGCCAGCAGCATCACCGGGACTCCCTACAATGAGCAGTTCTTC. Residues: CASSITGTPYNEQFF.

This chain links TRBV6-6 with TRBJ2-2, with 8 bases identical to TRBD1. The CDR3 consists of 16 residues. J gave up 2 bases and V 7 bases, and 9 bases lay outside the gene matches. Germline-derived CDR1 and CDR2 are MNHNY and SVGAGI (reference sequence). The CDR3 loop reads CASKLVGQGNTGELFF. In DNA, the CDR3 is TGTGCCAGCAAATTGGTAGGACAGGGAAACACCGGGGAGCTGTTTTTT.

The table lists this clone with a count of one. The V call is TRBV6-5, the J call TRBJ1-6; 9 nucleotides align to TRBD1. Per the germline V gene, CDR1 is MNHEY and CDR2 is SVGAGI. This CDR3 contains 15 residues. Trimming at V came to 5 bases and at J to 7 bases, leaving 6 bases not matched to a gene. The CDR3 bases are TGTGCCAGCAGTCGCCGGGACAGGGAGAATTCACCCCTCCACTTT. It codes for CASSRRDRENSPLHF.

Here the CDR3 DNA reads TGTGCCAGTAGGTCCAACAGGGAGTGGGTGTATGGCTACACCTTC. The encoded protein is CASRSNREWVYGYTF. The genes are TRBV19 and TRBJ1-2; D might be TRBD1 (6 bases). CDR1 and CDR2 from the germline V gene are LNHDA and SQIVND (reference sequence). CDR3 length: 15 amino acids. The V end was cut by 6 bases, the J end by 5 bases, with 19 bases between.

CDR3 sequence (DNA): TGTGCCAGCAGTGAACTACTAGCGGCTATAAACGAGCAGTACGTC. Translating it yields CASSELLAAINEQYV. The chain has TRBV2 and TRBJ2-7; the match to TRBD2 covers 8 bases. Germline assignment: CDR1 SNHLY and CDR2 FYNNEI. The trim removed 2 bases at V and 5 bases at J, leaving 8 bases unmatched. The length of the CDR3 is 15 residues.

This chain links TRBV6-5 with TRBJ1-1; D possibly corresponds to TRBD1 (6 bases). This CDR3 comprises 14 residues. CDR1 and CDR2 (germline): MNHEY, SVGAGI. V shed 5 bases and J shed 4 bases, with 14 bases lying between them. The CDR3 coding sequence is TGTGCCAGCAGTCAAATGGCCAGGGGCACTGAAGCTTTCTTT. This codes for CASSQMARGTEAFF.

The gene calls are TRBV7-9 and TRBJ2-1, with 9 nucleotides matching TRBD1. The trim removed 5 bases at V and 4 bases at J, leaving 6 bases unmatched. CDR1 is SEHNR, CDR2 FQNEAQ, per germline (reference sequence). CDR3 size: 15 residues. As DNA, the CDR3 is TGTGCCAGCAGCCCAAGGACAGGGGAATACAATGAGCAGTTCTTC. As protein: CASSPRTGEYNEQFF.

The rearrangement uses TRBV7-8 and TRBJ1-1; 9 nucleotides align to TRBD1. The ends lost 5 bases at V and 4 bases at J; junction bases unmatched: 8. Germline loops: CDR1 SGHVS, CDR2 FQNEAQ. CDR3 length equals 15 residues. CDR3 in amino acids: CASSAKQGASTEAFF. The DNA of the CDR3 is TGTGCCAGCAGCGCAAAACAGGGGGCAAGCACTGAAGCTTTCTTT. The whole variable domain, remainder taken from reference TRBV7-8 and TRBJ1-1, is GAGVSQSPRYKVAKRGQDVALRCDPISGHVSLFWYQQALGQGPEFLTYFQNEAQLDKSGLPSDRFFAERPEGSVSTLKIQRTQQEDSAVYLCASSAKQGASTEAFFGQGTRLTVV.

The J gene is TRBJ1-1, the V gene TRBV28; 12 bases fit TRBD1. Trimming took 5 bases from V and 6 from J; bases not matched to a gene: 7. CDR1 is MDHEN and CDR2 is SYDVKM in the germline V gene. The CDR3 runs to 15 residues. This CDR3 is CASSRWGQGAPEAFF. The CDR3 region has the DNA TGTGCCAGCAGTCGCTGGGGACAGGGGGCCCCTGAAGCTTTCTTT.

This rearrangement joins TRBV4-3 to TRBJ1-2; D is possibly TRBD1 (5 bases). Trimming took 4 bases from V and 3 from J, leaving 18 bases between them. CDR1 is LGHNA, CDR2 YSLEER, per germline. The CDR3 spans 16 residues. The CDR3 region has the DNA TGCGCCAGCAGCCCTGACGTCCTGGACACTTACTATGGCTACACCTTC. This encodes CASSPDVLDTYYGYTF.

Of note for this clone: Additional DNA sequences in this sample encode the identical CDR3. The chain uses TRBV5-1 and TRBJ2-7; D might be TRBD1 (5 bases). The V gene lost 4 bases and the J gene lost 3 bases, with 11 bases spanning the gap. The CDR3 sequence is 13 residues long. Germline V lookup: CDR1 SGHRS, CDR2 YFSETQ. CDR3: CASSADQGYEQYV. CDR3 nucleotide sequence: TGCGCCAGCAGCGCAGACCAGGGCTACGAGCAGTACGTC.

The rearrangement uses TRBV4-1 and TRBJ1-2; TRBD1 matches 7 bases. Germline-derived CDR1 and CDR2 are MGHRA and YSYEKL. Unmatched junction bases numbered 11, after V lost 1 base and J lost 3 bases. The CDR3 extends over 17 amino acids. For the CDR3, the DNA is TGCGCCAGCAGCCAAGTTTTCCCAGGGGGATTGGACTATGGCTACACCTTC. This sequence encodes CASSQVFPGGLDYGYTF.

The chain is built from TRBV5-6 and TRBJ2-2; 7 bases fit TRBD2. After removal of 1 base from V and 4 bases from J, the junction contained 7 bases not matched to a gene. The germline gives CDR1 SGHDT, CDR2 YYEEEE. The CDR3 is 16 amino acids. CDR3 coding DNA: TGTGCCAGCAGCTTGAGCGCGGGGGACCTCACCGGGGAGCTGTTTTTT. Translation gives CASSLSAGDLTGELFF.

The chain uses TRBV3-1 (or the pseudogene TRBV3-2) and TRBJ2-6; D gene uncertain. Germline CDR1 LGHDT, CDR2 YNNKEL (reference sequence). Deletions cut 4 bases from V and 1 base from J, with 14 bases between. This CDR3 has 17 amino acids. The CDR3 sequence is CASSLFLRSSGANVLTF. The DNA for the CDR3 is TGTGCCAGCAGCCTTTTCCTACGATCGTCTGGGGCCAACGTCCTGACTTTC.

The CDR3 DNA is TGTGCCAGCAGTATAAGTCGGGGGACAGGGGGCGGCTACACCTTC. Protein: CASSISRGTGGGYTF. V usage is TRBV7-2 and J usage is TRBJ1-2; 12 bases agree with TRBD1. Germline CDR1 reads SGHTA; CDR2 reads FQGNSA. The CDR3 covers 15 residues. J lost 8 bases, V lost 6 bases, and 10 bases had no gene match.

This clone has a single count. The J gene is TRBJ1-5, the V gene TRBV11-2, with a possible D match to TRBD1 (6 bases). The germline V gene has CDR1 SGHAT and CDR2 FQNNGV. The germline V and J ends were trimmed by 5 bases and 0 bases, with 11 bases remaining between them. The CDR3 length is 15 residues. CDR3 region: CASSDTGLSNQPQHF. CDR3 DNA: TGTGCCAGCAGCGATACAGGGCTTAGCAATCAGCCCCAGCATTTT.